The 32 T cell receptor beta chains listed next were all sequenced from one sample in a study of shared clonotypes between healthy human individuals (dated by TCRdb to 2019 to 2021). Library creation used the immunoSEQ multiplex PCR assay. TCRdb retrieved this table from immuneACCESS and kept in-frame rearrangements only. Not all clones are present; in checked studies, unresolved V genes account for under half, and no reason is known for the remainder. Present in this sample are over a million clones, over 95% of which were seen just once. The ten largest clones represent about 1% of the sample. The sequenced material came from naive CD4+ T cells sorted from blood. The label giving this sample's cell subset or site can be read as: CD45RA+ positively selected. The receptor set was obtained from a young man in good health.

This chain uses TRBV5-4 with TRBJ2-5, with D possibly being TRBD1 (5 bases). Germline CDR1 and CDR2: SGHNT and YYREEE (reference sequence). The CDR3 totals 17 residues. Between the trimmed V and J ends, which lost 0 bases and 0 bases, there was a span of 15 bases. The DNA for the CDR3 is TGTGCCAGCAGCTTGGAGGGGCCCCGGATGTACCAAGAGACCCAGTACTTC. Translation gives CASSLEGPRMYQETQYF.

This clone has a single count. CDR3 coding DNA: TGTGCCAGCAGTGAAACAATACAGGTACCGGCTGGTGAAGCTTTCTTT. Its protein product is CASSETIQVPAGEAFF. The rearrangement joins TRBV6-1 to TRBJ1-1, with TRBD1 as a possible D gene (5 bases). CDR3 length: 16 residues. V was pared by 2 bases and J by 7 bases, with 20 bases between. From germline, CDR1 is MNHNS and CDR2 SASEGT.

V is TRBV28 and J is TRBJ1-2; no clear D. CDR3 length equals 12 residues. Deletions cut 3 bases from V and 2 bases from J, with 4 bases between. Germline V CDR1 and CDR2: MDHEN, SYDVKM. CDR3 protein: CASSFMNYGYTF. The CDR3 DNA reads as TGTGCCAGCAGTTTTATGAACTATGGCTACACCTTC.

J is TRBJ1-4 and V is TRBV14; 9 bases are a match to TRBD1. Trimming cost V 4 bases and J 8 bases; bases outside gene matches: 11. The CDR3 has 16 amino acids. CDR1 SGHDN and CDR2 FVKESK come from the germline V gene. The CDR3 loop is CASSRIPGQGEEKLFF. CDR3 sequence (DNA): TGTGCCAGCAGCCGCATCCCGGGACAGGGTGAAGAAAAACTGTTTTTT.

The chain links TRBV19 to TRBJ2-3; maybe TRBD2 (5 bases). CDR1 LNHDA and CDR2 SQIVND come from the germline V gene (reference sequence). The CDR3 loop spans 14 amino acids. V gave up 2 bases and J gave up 1 base, with 7 bases separating them. The CDR3 loop is CASSIRERTDTQYF. CDR3 bases: TGTGCCAGTAGTATAAGGGAGCGCACAGATACGCAGTATTTT.

The V and J genes are TRBV27 and TRBJ2-5; D may be TRBD2 (5 bases). CDR1 and CDR2 from the germline V gene are MNHEY and SMNVEV (reference sequence). Trimming stripped 5 bases from V and 5 bases from J, with 15 bases between. CDR3 length: 14 amino acids. CDR3 sequence: CASSRTSFGETQYF. The CDR3 DNA reads TGTGCCAGCAGTAGAACTAGTTTCGGCGAGACCCAGTACTTC.

The chain is built from TRBV4-1 and TRBJ2-5; D is ambiguous. Germline assignment: CDR1 MGHRA and CDR2 YSYEKL. This CDR3 is 13 amino acids long. Trimming pared 3 bases from V and 4 bases from J, leaving 9 bases between. CDR3 protein: CASSHPLGETQYF. CDR3 coding DNA: TGCGCCAGCAGCCACCCCCTAGGAGAGACCCAGTACTTC.

This chain connects TRBV5-4 to TRBJ1-4; TRBD1 is a possible D gene (5 bases). With 3 bases removed from V and 11 bases from J, the gap between germline ends came to 14 bases. The CDR3 is made up of 13 amino acids. Germline V gene data show CDR1 as SGHNT and CDR2 as YYREEE (reference sequence). The CDR3 region is CASSSPGDWKLFF. The CDR3 bases are TGTGCCAGCAGCTCTCCGGGGGATTGGAAACTGTTTTTT.

This rearrangement joins TRBV6-1 to TRBJ2-7; D uncertain. Trimming shortened V by 7 bases and J by 3 bases, and 7 bases separated the two germline ends. The CDR3 covers 11 residues. Germline-derived CDR1 and CDR2 are MNHNS and SASEGT. The DNA for the CDR3 is TGTGCCAGCAATAGGGACTACGAGCAGTACTTC. It yields the protein CASNRDYEQYF.

The chain carries TRBV2 and TRBJ2-7; TRBD1 matches at 9 bases. V lost 4 bases to trimming and J lost 5 bases; unmatched junction nucleotides: 12. Germline-derived CDR1 and CDR2 are SNHLY and FYNNEI. The CDR3 length is 16 residues. DNA for the CDR3: TGTGCCAGCAGTGCACCCGGGACAGGGACTTGGAACGAGCAGTACTTC. It is translated as CASSAPGTGTWNEQYF.

This clone was counted only a few times. V and J are TRBV11-2 and TRBJ2-4; the D is unclear. The CDR3 covers 13 residues. V dropped 5 bases and J dropped 15 bases, with 20 bases sitting between them. Germline V gives CDR1 SGHAT, CDR2 FQNNGV. The CDR3 nucleotides are TGTGCCAGCAGCCCCTCCGCCCAGAGAGTGAGGTACTTC. Translating it yields CASSPSAQRVRYF.

J is TRBJ2-3 and V is TRBV6-5; maybe TRBD2 (5 bases). The germline V gene has CDR1 MNHEY and CDR2 SVGAGI. The CDR3 is made up of 14 amino acids. V was pared by 5 bases and J by 11 bases, with 20 bases between. The CDR3 DNA sequence: TGTGCCAGCAGTCAAAGGAGGACGCAGATAGGGCAGTATTTT. Its protein product is CASSQRRTQIGQYF.

V is TRBV30 and J is TRBJ2-7; D is ambiguous. The ends were cut back, 0 bases at V and 3 bases at J, with 6 bases in the middle. Germline CDR1 and CDR2: GTSNPN and SVGIG (reference sequence). The CDR3 totals 12 residues. For the CDR3, the DNA is TGTGCCTGGAGTGTAACACTCTACGAGCAGTACTTC. Translated, it gives CAWSVTLYEQYF.

This clone occurred a few times. This chain links TRBV2 with TRBJ1-1; 9 bases are a match to TRBD1. The germline CDR1 and CDR2 sequences are SNHLY and FYNNEI. The CDR3 is made up of 14 amino acids. V was clipped by 6 bases and J by 4 bases; unmatched bases: 6. CDR3 sequence reads: CASRIGQGSTEAFF. The CDR3 region has the DNA TGTGCCAGCAGGATCGGACAGGGGAGCACTGAAGCTTTCTTT.

This chain connects TRBV2 to TRBJ1-5, with D perhaps matching TRBD1 (6 bases). The V gene lost 7 bases and the J gene lost 2 bases, with 18 bases spanning the gap. CDR1 is SNHLY, CDR2 FYNNEI, per germline. The length of the CDR3 is 16 residues. CDR3: CASTATGRGRNQPQHF. For the CDR3, the DNA is TGTGCCAGCACTGCAACAGGGAGGGGTCGCAATCAGCCCCAGCATTTT.

This rearrangement joins TRBV2 to TRBJ2-2, with 10 bases aligning to TRBD2. The CDR3 has 18 amino acids. J lost 0 bases, V lost 4 bases, and 8 bases had no gene match. Germline CDR1 is SNHLY and CDR2 is FYNNEI. CDR3 DNA: TGTGCCAGCAGTGGTGGAGGACTAGCGGAATCGAACACCGGGGAGCTGTTTTTT. Translated, it gives CASSGGGLAESNTGELFF.

V usage is TRBV18 and J usage is TRBJ1-1; D gene ambiguous. In germline, CDR1 is KGHSH, CDR2 LQKENI. V lost 5 bases and J lost 5, with 6 bases in between. The CDR3 runs to 11 residues. CDR3 DNA: TGTGCCAGCTCAACCGATACTGAAGCTTTCTTT. Amino acids: CASSTDTEAFF.

V gene TRBV6-1 combines with J gene TRBJ2-1; D remains ambiguous. CDR1 is MNHNS, CDR2 SASEGT, per germline. The ends were cut back, 7 bases at V and 7 bases at J, with 8 bases in the middle. The CDR3 consists of 11 residues. This CDR3 is CASNFINEQFF. CDR3 nucleotide sequence: TGTGCCAGCAACTTCATTAATGAGCAGTTCTTC.

CDR3 bases: TGTGCCAGCAGCCCCGTTTCTGGCACAGATACGCAGTATTTT. Encoded protein: CASSPVSGTDTQYF. The chain links TRBV9 to TRBJ2-3; the D is unclear. Germline CDR1 SGDLS, CDR2 YYNGEE. The germline V and J ends were trimmed by 4 bases and 1 base, with 10 bases remaining between them. The CDR3 covers 14 residues.

The V gene is TRBV14, the J gene TRBJ2-2; 9 bases match TRBD2. V dropped 7 bases and J dropped 6; count of bases not matched to a gene: 3. There are 13 residues in the CDR3. Looked up from germline, CDR1 is SGHDN and CDR2 is FVKESK. The CDR3 protein is CASTASGAGELFF. The DNA for the CDR3 is TGTGCCAGCACTGCTAGCGGGGCCGGGGAGCTGTTTTTT.

As for this clone: Other DNA sequences in this specimen translate into the identical CDR3. The chain carries TRBV28 and TRBJ1-2; D gene unclear. The CDR3 is 13 amino acids. Germline V lookup: CDR1 MDHEN, CDR2 SYDVKM. V shed 1 base and J shed 4 bases, with 7 bases lying between them. CDR3 residues: CASSLLGSYGYTF. CDR3 DNA: TGTGCCAGCAGTTTATTAGGTTCCTATGGCTACACCTTC.

The DNA of the CDR3 is TGTGCCATCACGGGACTAGCGGGATCTAGGAACTACAATGAGCAGTTCTTC. This codes for CAITGLAGSRNYNEQFF. The J gene is TRBJ2-1, the V gene TRBV28, with TRBD2 matching 13 bases. In germline, CDR1 is MDHEN, CDR2 SYDVKM. The CDR3 sequence is 17 residues long. Trimming took 10 bases from V and 3 from J; bases not matched to a gene: 12. The full variable domain, rest sourced from reference TRBV28 and TRBJ2-1, is DVKVTQSSRYLVKRTGEKVFLECVQDMDHENMFWYRQDPGLGLRLIYFSYDVKMKEKGDIPEGYSVSREKKERFSLILESASTNQTSMYLCAITGLAGSRNYNEQFFGPGTRLTVL.

The chain uses TRBV19 and TRBJ2-1; 12 positions match TRBD2. V was clipped by 9 bases and J by 10 bases; unmatched bases: 4. The CDR3 sequence is 12 residues long. Germline V gives CDR1 LNHDA, CDR2 SQIVND (reference sequence). In DNA form, the CDR3 reads TGTGCCAGCCACGGGACTAGCGGGGAGCAGTTCTTC. Its protein product is CASHGTSGEQFF.

The chain combines TRBV5-6 with TRBJ1-4, with D possibly matching TRBD1 (5 bases). With 3 bases removed from V and 0 bases from J, the gap between germline ends came to 12 bases. There are 16 residues in the CDR3. The germline V gene encodes CDR1 SGHDT and CDR2 YYEEEE. The DNA for the CDR3 is TGTGCCAGCAGCTCCGGAGGGGATGCAACTAATGAAAAACTGTTTTTT. This sequence encodes CASSSGGDATNEKLFF.

This clone was detected once. V gene TRBV2 combines with J gene TRBJ2-5, with 7 bases lining up with TRBD1. CDR3 size: 13 residues. Germline CDR1 and CDR2: SNHLY and FYNNEI. V lost 7 bases to trimming and J lost 5 bases; unmatched junction nucleotides: 7. CDR3 sequence: CASTVGGGETQYF. In DNA, the CDR3 is TGTGCCAGCACGGTAGGGGGCGGGGAGACCCAGTACTTC.

The chain has TRBV27 and TRBJ1-1, with TRBD1 matching 7 bases. V gave up 5 bases and J gave up 10 bases; unmatched junction bases: 7. The CDR3 length is 12 residues. Germline V gene lookup returns CDR1 MNHEY and CDR2 SMNVEV (reference sequence). The CDR3 region is CASSTYRGAAFF. The CDR3 bases are TGTGCCAGCAGTACCTACAGGGGTGCAGCTTTCTTT.

The gene calls are TRBV11-1 and TRBJ2-7; D possibly matches TRBD1 or TRBD2 (5 bases each). Germline V gives CDR1 SGHAT, CDR2 FQDESV (reference sequence). Trimming stripped 2 bases from V and 0 bases from J, with 11 bases between. This CDR3 has 15 amino acids. CDR3 in amino acids: CASSLYSGSSYEQYF. The CDR3 bases are TGTGCCAGCAGCTTATATTCAGGGAGCTCCTACGAGCAGTACTTC.

On this clone itself: This sample also contains other DNA sequences that code for the same CDR3. The chain combines TRBV7-2 with TRBJ2-5; D gene uncertain. The V end lost 2 bases, the J end lost 5 bases, and 6 bases lay between the germline ends. The CDR3 extends over 12 amino acids. In germline, CDR1 is SGHTA, CDR2 FQGNSA. Here the CDR3 reads CASSLSEETQYF. CDR3 coding DNA: TGTGCCAGCAGCTTAAGCGAGGAGACCCAGTACTTC.

About this clone itself: Other nucleotide sequences in the sample specify the same CDR3. The chain combines TRBV28 with TRBJ2-7, with no clear D. This CDR3 has 12 amino acids. Germline CDR1 MDHEN, CDR2 SYDVKM. V was pared by 4 bases and J by 0 bases, with 4 bases between. CDR3 nucleotides: TGTGCCAGCAGTTCGAGCTCCTACGAGCAGTACTTC. Protein sequence: CASSSSSYEQYF.

The V call is TRBV5-1, the J call TRBJ1-3, with 8 bases that match TRBD1. Germline loops: CDR1 SGHRS, CDR2 YFSETQ. The V segment lost 3 bases and the J segment 7 bases; nucleotides outside the gene matches: 3. The CDR3 extends over 13 amino acids. The CDR3 sequence is CASSSRQGNTIYF. DNA for the CDR3: TGCGCCAGCAGCTCCAGACAGGGGAACACCATATATTTT.

The genes are TRBV4-1 and TRBJ1-1; 7 nucleotides match TRBD1. The CDR3 extends over 17 amino acids. The germline CDR1 and CDR2 sequences are MGHRA and YSYEKL. Trimming at V came to 3 bases and at J to 3 bases, leaving 13 bases not matched to a gene. CDR3 DNA: TGCGCCAGCAGCCACCCAAGGAGGGGGCCTTTATACACTGAAGCTTTCTTT. The encoded protein is CASSHPRRGPLYTEAFF.

The chain combines TRBV5-4 with TRBJ2-2; no clear D gene. The germline gives CDR1 SGHNT, CDR2 YYREEE (reference sequence). Deletions cut 0 bases from V and 7 bases from J, with 4 bases between. The CDR3 runs to 12 residues. CDR3 region: CASSLGGGELFF. The CDR3 DNA reads as TGTGCCAGCAGCTTGGGGGGCGGGGAGCTGTTTTTT.